Sequencing of this TCR beta chain was carried out in a study of shared clonotypes between healthy human individuals. This clone has more than one count but fewer than ten. CDR1 is GTSNPN, CDR2 SVGIG, per germline (reference sequence). The CDR3 is 15 residues long. V shed 3 bases and J 4 bases; nucleotides not matched to a gene: 9. Profiling relied on immunoSEQ multiplex PCR, and the TCRdb table lists in-frame clones only, not all of them. The sample yields about 470,000 clones, roughly 83% seen once. The sequenced sample was PBMCs. The chain uses TRBV30 and TRBJ1-3, with 7 bases fitting TRBD1. The receptor comes from a woman aged 35 to 49 in good health. Some clones in this sample may be carry-over from other donors' samples. DNA of the CDR3: TGTGCCTGGAGCGCAAGGGGGCGTCCCGGAAACACCATATATTTT. Its translation is CAWSARGRPGNTIYF.